Listed below are T cell receptor beta chains from one sample, sequenced in a study of CD8 T cells in Susac syndrome. A single record per CDR3 protein comes from TCRdb applying MiXCR to the immunoSEQ multiplex PCR reads. This sample yields about 300,000 distinct CDR3 sequences, of which 65% to 90% are seen a single time; 0.21% belongs to the top ten. Material for sequencing was CD8+ T cells from PBMCs. These receptors all come from a human donor with multiple sclerosis. The CDR3 runs from the conserved cysteine through the conserved F or W. Each record gives: J gene, V gene, CDR3 protein.

J gene: TRBJ2-7
V gene: TRBV7-2
CDR3 protein: CASSTVETYGVPYEQYF

J gene: TRBJ1-2
V gene: TRBV20-1
CDR3 protein: CSASGTADYGYTF

J gene: TRBJ1-1
V gene: TRBV4-1
CDR3 protein: CASSKPGPLNTEAFF

J gene: TRBJ2-2
V gene: TRBV18
CDR3 protein: CASSPPTGLMAGELFF

J gene: TRBJ1-2
V gene: TRBV7-9
CDR3 protein: CASSLEGTSRVYGYTF

J gene: TRBJ1-2
V gene: TRBV24-1
CDR3 protein: CATSDVRVEDGYTF

J gene: TRBJ2-1
V gene: TRBV6-2/TRBV6-3
CDR3 protein: CASRHRADSYNEQFF

J gene: TRBJ2-5
V gene: TRBV28
CDR3 protein: CASSFPLAGGMRETQYF

J gene: TRBJ2-5
V gene: TRBV20-1
CDR3 protein: CSARVMGQQETQYF

J gene: TRBJ2-1
V gene: TRBV7-9
CDR3 protein: CASSSSALLPYNEQFF

J gene: TRBJ2-7
V gene: TRBV12-3/TRBV12-4
CDR3 protein: CASRTDYEQYF

J gene: TRBJ2-7
V gene: TRBV20-1
CDR3 protein: CSPEGLGYEQYF

J gene: TRBJ2-2
V gene: TRBV4-3
CDR3 protein: CASSQVGGTSAQGTGELFF

J gene: TRBJ1-1
V gene: TRBV19
CDR3 protein: CASSPRLWGNTEAFF

J gene: TRBJ2-6
V gene: TRBV27
CDR3 protein: CASARESGGIFGANVLTF

J gene: TRBJ1-1
V gene: TRBV7-9
CDR3 protein: CASSQSVLNTEAFF

J gene: TRBJ1-5
V gene: TRBV20-1
CDR3 protein: CSAVRQPGEPQHF